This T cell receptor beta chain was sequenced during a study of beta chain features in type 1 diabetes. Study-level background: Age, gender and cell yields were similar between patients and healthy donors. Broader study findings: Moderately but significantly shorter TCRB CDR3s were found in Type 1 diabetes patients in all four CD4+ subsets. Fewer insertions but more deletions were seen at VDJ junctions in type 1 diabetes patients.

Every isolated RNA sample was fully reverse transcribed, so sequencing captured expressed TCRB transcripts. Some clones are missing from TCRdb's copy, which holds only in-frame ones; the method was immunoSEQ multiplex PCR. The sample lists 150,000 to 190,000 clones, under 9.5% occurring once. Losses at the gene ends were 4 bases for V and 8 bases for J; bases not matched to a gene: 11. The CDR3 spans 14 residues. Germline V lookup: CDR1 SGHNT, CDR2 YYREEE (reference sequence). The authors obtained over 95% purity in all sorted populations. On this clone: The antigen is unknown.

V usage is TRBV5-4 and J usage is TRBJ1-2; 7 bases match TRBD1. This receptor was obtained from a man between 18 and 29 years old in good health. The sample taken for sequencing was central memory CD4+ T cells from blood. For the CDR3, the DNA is TGTGCCAGCAGCCCCCCGACAGGGCGGGGCGGCTACACCTTC. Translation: CASSPPTGRGGYTF.